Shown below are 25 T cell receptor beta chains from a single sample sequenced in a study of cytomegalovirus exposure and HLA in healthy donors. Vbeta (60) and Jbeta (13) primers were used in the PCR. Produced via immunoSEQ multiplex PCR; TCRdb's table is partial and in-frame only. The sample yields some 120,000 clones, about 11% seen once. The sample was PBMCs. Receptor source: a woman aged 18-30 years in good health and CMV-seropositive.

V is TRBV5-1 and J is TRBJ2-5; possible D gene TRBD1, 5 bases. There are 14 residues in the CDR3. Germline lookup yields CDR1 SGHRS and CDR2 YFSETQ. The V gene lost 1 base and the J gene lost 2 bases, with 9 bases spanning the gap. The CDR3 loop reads CASSLWTPQETQYF. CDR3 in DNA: TGCGCCAGCAGCTTGTGGACACCTCAAGAGACCCAGTACTTC.

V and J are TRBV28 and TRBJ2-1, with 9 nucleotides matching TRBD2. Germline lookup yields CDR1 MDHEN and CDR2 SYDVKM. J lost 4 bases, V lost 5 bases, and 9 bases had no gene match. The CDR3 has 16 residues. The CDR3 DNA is TGTGCCAGCAGTCCTACGCTAGCGGGATTATACAATGAGCAGTTCTTC. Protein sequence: CASSPTLAGLYNEQFF.

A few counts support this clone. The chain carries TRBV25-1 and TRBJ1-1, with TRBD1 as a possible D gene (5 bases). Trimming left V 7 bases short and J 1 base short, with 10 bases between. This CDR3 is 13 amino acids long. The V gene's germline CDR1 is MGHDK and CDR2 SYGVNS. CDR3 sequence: CASNGGGNTEAFF. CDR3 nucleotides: TGTGCCAGCAACGGGGGGGGGAACACTGAAGCTTTCTTT.

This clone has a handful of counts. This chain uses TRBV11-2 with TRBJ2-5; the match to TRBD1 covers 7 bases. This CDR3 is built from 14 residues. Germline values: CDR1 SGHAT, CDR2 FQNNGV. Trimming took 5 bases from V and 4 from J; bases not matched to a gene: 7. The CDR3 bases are TGTGCCAGCAGCCGGGACAGCGACGCAGAGACCCAGTACTTC. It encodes CASSRDSDAETQYF. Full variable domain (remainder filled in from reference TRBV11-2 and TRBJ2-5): EAGVAQSPRYKIIEKRQSVAFWCNPISGHATLYWYQQILGQGPKLLIQFQNNGVVDDSQLPKDRFSAERLKGVDSTLKIQPAKLEDSAVYLCASSRDSDAETQYFGPGTRLLVL.

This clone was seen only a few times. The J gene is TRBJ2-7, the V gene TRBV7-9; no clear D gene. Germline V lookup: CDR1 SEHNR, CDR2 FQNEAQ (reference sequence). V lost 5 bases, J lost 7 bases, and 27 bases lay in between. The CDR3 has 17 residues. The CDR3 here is CASSPTLGAPRPEEQYF. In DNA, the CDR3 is TGTGCCAGCAGCCCCACCCTAGGAGCCCCGAGGCCCGAGGAGCAGTACTTC.

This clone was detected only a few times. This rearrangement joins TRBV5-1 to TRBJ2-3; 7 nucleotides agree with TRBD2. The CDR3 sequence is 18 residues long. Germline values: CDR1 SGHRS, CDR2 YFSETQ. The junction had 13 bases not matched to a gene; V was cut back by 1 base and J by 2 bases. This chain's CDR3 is CASSLTSDRPKVTDTQYF. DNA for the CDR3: TGCGCCAGCAGCTTGACTAGCGATCGGCCGAAAGTCACAGATACGCAGTATTTT. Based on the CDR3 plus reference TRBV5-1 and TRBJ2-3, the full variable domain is KAGVTQTPRYLIKTRGQQVTLSCSPISGHRSVSWYQQTPGQGLQFLFEYFSETQRNKGNFPGRFSGRQFSNSRSEMNVSTLELGDSALYLCASSLTSDRPKVTDTQYFGPGTRLTVL.

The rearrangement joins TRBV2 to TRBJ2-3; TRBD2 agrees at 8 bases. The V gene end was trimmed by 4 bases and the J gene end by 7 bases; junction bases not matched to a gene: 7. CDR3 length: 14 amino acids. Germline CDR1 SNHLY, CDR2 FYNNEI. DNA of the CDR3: TGTGCCAGCAGTGCCGGGACTAGTTCTTATACGCAGTATTTT. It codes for CASSAGTSSYTQYF.

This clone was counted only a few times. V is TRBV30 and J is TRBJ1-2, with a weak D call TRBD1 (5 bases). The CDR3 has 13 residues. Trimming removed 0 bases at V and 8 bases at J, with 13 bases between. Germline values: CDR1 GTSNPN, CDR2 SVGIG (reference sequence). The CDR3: CAWSVSLRAGYTF. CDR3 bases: TGTGCCTGGAGTGTAAGTCTCAGGGCCGGCTACACCTTC.

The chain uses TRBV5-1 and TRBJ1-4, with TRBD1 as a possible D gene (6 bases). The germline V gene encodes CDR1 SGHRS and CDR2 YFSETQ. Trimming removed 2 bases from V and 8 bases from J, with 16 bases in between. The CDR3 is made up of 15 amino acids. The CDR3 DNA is TGCGCCAGCAGCTTACAACAGGGAAGTGGCGAAAAACTGTTTTTT. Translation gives CASSLQQGSGEKLFF.

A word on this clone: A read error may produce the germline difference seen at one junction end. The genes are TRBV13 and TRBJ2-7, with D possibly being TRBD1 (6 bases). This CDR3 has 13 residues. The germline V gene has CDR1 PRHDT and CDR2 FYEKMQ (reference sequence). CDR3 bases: TGTGCCAGAAGCTTAGAACAGGGCCTCGAGCAGTACTTC. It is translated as CARSLEQGLEQYF.

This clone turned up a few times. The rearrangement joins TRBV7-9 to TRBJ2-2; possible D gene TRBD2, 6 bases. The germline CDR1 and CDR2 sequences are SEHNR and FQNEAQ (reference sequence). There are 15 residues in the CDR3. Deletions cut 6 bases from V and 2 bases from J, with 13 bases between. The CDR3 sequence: CASSPGLPNTGELFF. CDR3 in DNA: TGTGCCAGCAGTCCGGGACTTCCAAACACCGGGGAGCTGTTTTTT.

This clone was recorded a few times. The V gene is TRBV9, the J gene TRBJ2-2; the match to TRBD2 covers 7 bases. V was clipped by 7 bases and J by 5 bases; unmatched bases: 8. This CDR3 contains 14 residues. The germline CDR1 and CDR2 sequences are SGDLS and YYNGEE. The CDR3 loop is CASPFGRETGELFF. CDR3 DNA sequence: TGTGCCAGCCCCTTTGGGCGGGAGACCGGGGAGCTGTTTTTT. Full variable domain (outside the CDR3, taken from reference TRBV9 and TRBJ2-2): DSGVTQTPKHLITATGQRVTLRCSPRSGDLSVYWYQQSLDQGLQFLIQYYNGEERAKGNILERFSAQQFPDLHSELNLSSLELGDSALYFCASPFGRETGELFFGEGSRLTVL.

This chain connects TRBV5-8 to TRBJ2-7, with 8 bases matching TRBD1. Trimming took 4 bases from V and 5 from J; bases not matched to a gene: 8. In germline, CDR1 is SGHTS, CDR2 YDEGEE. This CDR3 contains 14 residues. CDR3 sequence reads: CASSRTGTGHEQYF. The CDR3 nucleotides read TGTGCCAGCAGCCGGACCGGGACAGGCCACGAGCAGTACTTC.

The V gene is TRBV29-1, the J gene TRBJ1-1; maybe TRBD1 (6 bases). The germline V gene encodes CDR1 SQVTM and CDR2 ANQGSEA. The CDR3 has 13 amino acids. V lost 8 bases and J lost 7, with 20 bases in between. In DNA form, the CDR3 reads TGCAGCTCCTCACCTACAGGGACCGTTGAAGCTTTCTTT. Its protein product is CSSSPTGTVEAFF.

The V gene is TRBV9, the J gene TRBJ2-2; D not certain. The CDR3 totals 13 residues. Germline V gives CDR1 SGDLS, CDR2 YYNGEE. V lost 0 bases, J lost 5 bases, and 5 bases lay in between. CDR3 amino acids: CASSVGRTGELFF. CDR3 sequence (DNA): TGTGCCAGCAGCGTAGGTCGTACCGGGGAGCTGTTTTTT.

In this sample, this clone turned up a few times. CDR3 coding DNA: TGTGCCAGCAGCCAACAACTCATGAACACTGAAGCTTTCTTT. This translates into CASSQQLMNTEAFF. The chain carries TRBV14 and TRBJ1-1; D uncertain. This CDR3 comprises 14 residues. Germline V CDR1 and CDR2: SGHDN, FVKESK. With 2 bases removed from V and 0 bases from J, the gap between germline ends came to 7 bases.

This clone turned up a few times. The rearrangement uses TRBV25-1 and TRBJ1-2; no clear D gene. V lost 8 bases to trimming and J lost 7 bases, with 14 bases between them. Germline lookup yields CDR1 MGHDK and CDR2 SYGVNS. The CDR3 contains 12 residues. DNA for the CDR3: TGTGCCAGCGATTCCCCCGGTGGTGGCTACACCTTC. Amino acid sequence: CASDSPGGGYTF.

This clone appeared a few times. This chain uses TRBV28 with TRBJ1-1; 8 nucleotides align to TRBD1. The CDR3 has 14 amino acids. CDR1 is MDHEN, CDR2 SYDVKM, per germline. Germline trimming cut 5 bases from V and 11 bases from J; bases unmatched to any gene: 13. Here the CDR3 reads CASSAVGRGLMAFF. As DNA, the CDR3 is TGTGCCAGCAGTGCCGTCGGCAGGGGGCTAATGGCTTTCTTT.

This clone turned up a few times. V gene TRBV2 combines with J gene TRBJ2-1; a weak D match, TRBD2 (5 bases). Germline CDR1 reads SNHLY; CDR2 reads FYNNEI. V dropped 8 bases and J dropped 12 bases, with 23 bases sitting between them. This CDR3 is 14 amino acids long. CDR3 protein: CASGSRPDSPGQFF. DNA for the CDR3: TGTGCCAGCGGGAGCCGCCCGGACTCGCCCGGGCAGTTCTTC.

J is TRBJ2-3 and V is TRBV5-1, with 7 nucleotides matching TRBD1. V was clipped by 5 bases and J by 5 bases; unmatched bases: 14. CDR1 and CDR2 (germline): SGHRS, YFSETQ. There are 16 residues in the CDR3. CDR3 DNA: TGCGCCAGCAGGGAGAGGGGGCAAGTGGATCTAGATACGCAGTATTTT. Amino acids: CASRERGQVDLDTQYF. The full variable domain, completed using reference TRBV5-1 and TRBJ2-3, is KAGVTQTPRYLIKTRGQQVTLSCSPISGHRSVSWYQQTPGQGLQFLFEYFSETQRNKGNFPGRFSGRQFSNSRSEMNVSTLELGDSALYLCASRERGQVDLDTQYFGPGTRLTVL.

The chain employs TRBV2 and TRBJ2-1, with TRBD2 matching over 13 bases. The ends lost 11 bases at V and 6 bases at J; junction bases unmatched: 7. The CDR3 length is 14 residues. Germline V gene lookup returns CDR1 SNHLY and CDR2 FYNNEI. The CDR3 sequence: CAGLAGVGFNEQFF. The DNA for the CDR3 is TGTGCCGGACTAGCGGGAGTTGGATTCAATGAGCAGTTCTTC.

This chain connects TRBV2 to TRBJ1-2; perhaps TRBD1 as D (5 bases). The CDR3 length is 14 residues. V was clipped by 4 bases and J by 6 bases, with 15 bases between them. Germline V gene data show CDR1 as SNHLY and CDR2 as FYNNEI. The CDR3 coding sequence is TGTGCCAGCAGTGTGAGTCGGGGGGTAGATGGCTACACCTTC. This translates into CASSVSRGVDGYTF.

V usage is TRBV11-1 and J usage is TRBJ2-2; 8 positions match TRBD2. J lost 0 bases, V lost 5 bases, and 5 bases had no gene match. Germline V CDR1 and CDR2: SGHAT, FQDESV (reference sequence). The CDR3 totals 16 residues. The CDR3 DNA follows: TGTGCCAGCAGCAGAAGCGGGAGAGCGAACACCGGGGAGCTGTTTTTT. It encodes CASSRSGRANTGELFF.

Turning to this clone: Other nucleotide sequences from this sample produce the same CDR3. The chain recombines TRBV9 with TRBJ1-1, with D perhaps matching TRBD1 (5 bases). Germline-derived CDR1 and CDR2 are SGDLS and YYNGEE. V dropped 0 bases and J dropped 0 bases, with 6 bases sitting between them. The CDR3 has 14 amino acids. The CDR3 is CASSVGTLNTEAFF. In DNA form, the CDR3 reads TGTGCCAGCAGCGTAGGGACATTGAACACTGAAGCTTTCTTT.

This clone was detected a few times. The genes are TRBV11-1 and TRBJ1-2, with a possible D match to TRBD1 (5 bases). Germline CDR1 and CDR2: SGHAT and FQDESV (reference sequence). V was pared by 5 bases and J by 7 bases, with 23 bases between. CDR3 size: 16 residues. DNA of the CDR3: TGTGCCAGCAGCCACGACAGTACCGGCATGTACGGTGGCTACACCTTC. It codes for CASSHDSTGMYGGYTF.